The clone carrying this TCR beta chain was found many times. Only patients with CD8+CD57+ cell expansion on flow cytometry were chosen for sequencing. As a group, the patients uniformly had severe acquired aplastic anemia. Patients were treatment-naive when blood was sampled. The source of the sample is a study of CD8+CD57+ T cells in acquired aplastic anemia. About the research overall: Roughly 3 ug was the average amount of DNA from sorted CD4+ and CD8+ cells.

There are 15 residues in the CDR3. J was trimmed by 4 bases and V by 1 base; bases with no gene match: 5. Germline CDR1 and CDR2: SGHRS and YFSETQ. Genomic DNA served as template for TCR beta VDJ and CDR3 profiling. In TCRdb, the reads were re-called with MiXCR into one record per CDR3 protein. The table lists 160,000 or so distinct CDR3 sequences, about half of them singletons. This clonotype was sampled from a human donor with aplastic anemia. The J gene is TRBJ1-1, the V gene TRBV5-1; 9 positions match TRBD1. The sample comprised sorted CD4+, CD8+, or CD8+CD57+ T cells (not recorded which) from PBMCs. The CDR3 is CASSLRQGVGTEAFF. In DNA, the CDR3 is TGCGCCAGCAGCTTGAGACAGGGGGTAGGCACTGAAGCTTTCTTT.